The T cell receptor (beta chain) described here comes from a study of T cell responses to AZD1222 COVID-19 vaccine. Study context: Analyses pooled second doses at about 4 or about 12 weeks.

General study results and limits: It should be noted that donors were predominantly white British and more often female, and clonal diversity was possibly underestimated.

Sequencing used immunoSEQ multiplex PCR; TCRdb keeps in-frame clones, though not all of them. The data hold some 150,000 clones, with approximately 88% observed a single time. Germline V lookup: CDR1 SGHTA, CDR2 FQGTGA. V lost 6 bases, J lost 7 bases, and 18 bases lay in between. The CDR3 contains 15 residues. Remarks on this clone: Its specificity is unknown.

The material sequenced was peripheral blood, taken on day 0 of AZD1222 vaccination. This TCR came from an adult in good health. This chain joins TRBV7-3 and TRBJ2-2, with D possibly matching TRBD2 (6 bases). The CDR3 spells CASRASPTSIGELFF. The CDR3 DNA follows: TGTGCCAGCAGGGCGTCCCCAACTAGCATCGGGGAGCTGTTTTTT.